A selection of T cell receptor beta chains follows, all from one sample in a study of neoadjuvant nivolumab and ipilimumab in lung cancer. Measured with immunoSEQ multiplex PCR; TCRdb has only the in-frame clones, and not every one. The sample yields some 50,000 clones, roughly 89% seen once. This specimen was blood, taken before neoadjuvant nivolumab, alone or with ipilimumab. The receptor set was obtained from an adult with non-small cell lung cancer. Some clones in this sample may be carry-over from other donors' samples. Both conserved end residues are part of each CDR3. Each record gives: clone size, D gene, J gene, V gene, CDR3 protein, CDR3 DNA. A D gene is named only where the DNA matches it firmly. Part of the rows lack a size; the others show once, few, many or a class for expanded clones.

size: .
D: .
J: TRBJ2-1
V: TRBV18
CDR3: CASSPGNEQFF
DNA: TGTGCCAGCTCACCGGGCAATGAGCAGTTCTTC

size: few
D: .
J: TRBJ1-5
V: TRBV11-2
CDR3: CASSLEGDQPQHF
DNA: TGTGCCAGCAGCTTAGAGGGTGATCAGCCCCAGCATTTT

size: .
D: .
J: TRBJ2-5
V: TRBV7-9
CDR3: CASSSPPQTQYF
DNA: TGTGCCAGCAGCTCCCCCCCCCAGACCCAGTACTTC

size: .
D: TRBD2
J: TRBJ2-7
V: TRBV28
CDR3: CASQEAGAFSRTSGLYEQYF
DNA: TGTGCCTCCCAGGAGGCAGGGGCCTTTTCCCGGACTAGCGGACTTTACGAGCAGTACTTC

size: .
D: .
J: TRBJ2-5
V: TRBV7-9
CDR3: CASSLDTQETQYF
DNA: TGTGCCAGCAGCTTGGACACGCAAGAGACCCAGTACTTC

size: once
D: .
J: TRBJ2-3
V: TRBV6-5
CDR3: CASGDIGLTDTQYF
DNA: TGTGCCAGCGGCGACATCGGCCTCACAGATACGCAGTATTTT

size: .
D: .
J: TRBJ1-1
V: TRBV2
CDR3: CASSGGGGRTEAFF
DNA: TGTGCCAGCAGTGGGGGGGGAGGGAGAACTGAAGCTTTCTTT

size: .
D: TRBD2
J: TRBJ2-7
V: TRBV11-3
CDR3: CASSLTHGGSYEQYF
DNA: TGTGCCAGCAGCCTCACGCATGGCGGGAGCTACGAGCAGTACTTC

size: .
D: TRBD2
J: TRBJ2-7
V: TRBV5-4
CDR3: CASSLIRTSGRSYEQYF
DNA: TGTGCCAGCAGCTTGATAAGGACTAGCGGGAGGTCATACGAGCAGTACTTC

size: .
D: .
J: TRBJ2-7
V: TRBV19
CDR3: CASSNPGRKAYEQYF
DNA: TGTGCCAGTAGCAACCCGGGACGTAAAGCCTACGAGCAGTACTTC

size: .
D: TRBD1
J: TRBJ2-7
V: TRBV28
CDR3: CASSRPLTGGAEQYF
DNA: TGTGCCAGCAGTCGTCCCCTAACAGGGGGCGCGGAGCAGTACTTC

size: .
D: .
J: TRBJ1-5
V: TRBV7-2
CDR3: CASSLTGPTNQPQHF
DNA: TGTGCCAGCAGTTTAACGGGACCGACGAATCAGCCCCAGCATTTT

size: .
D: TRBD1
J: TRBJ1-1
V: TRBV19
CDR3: CATQGDWNTEAFF
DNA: TGTGCCACCCAGGGGGACTGGAACACTGAAGCTTTCTTT

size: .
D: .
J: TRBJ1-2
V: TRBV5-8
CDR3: CASSGLQAFGGYTF
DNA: TGTGCCAGCAGCGGTTTACAGGCCTTCGGTGGCTACACCTTC

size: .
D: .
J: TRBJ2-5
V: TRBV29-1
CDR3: CSVSKVETQYF
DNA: TGCAGCGTCTCTAAGGTTGAGACCCAGTACTTC

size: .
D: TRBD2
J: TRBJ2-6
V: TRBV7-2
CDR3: CASSLRGRASGANVLTF
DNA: TGTGCCAGCAGCTTGAGAGGGAGGGCCTCTGGGGCCAACGTCCTGACTTTC

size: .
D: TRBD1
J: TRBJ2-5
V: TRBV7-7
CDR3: CASGFGQGGTQYF
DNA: TGTGCTAGCGGATTCGGACAGGGGGGGACCCAGTACTTC

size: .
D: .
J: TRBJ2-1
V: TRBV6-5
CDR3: CASSPGTEQFF
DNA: TGTGCCAGCAGTCCTGGGACAGAGCAGTTCTTC

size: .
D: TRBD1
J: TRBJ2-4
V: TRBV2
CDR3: CATRDRGPNIQYF
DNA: TGTGCCACTCGGGACAGGGGGCCGAACATTCAGTACTTC

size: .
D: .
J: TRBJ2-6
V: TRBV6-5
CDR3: CASGTSSGANVLTF
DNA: TGTGCCAGCGGAACTAGTTCTGGGGCCAACGTCCTGACTTTC

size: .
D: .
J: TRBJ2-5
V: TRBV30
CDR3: CAWSAFQETQYF
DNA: TGTGCCTGGAGTGCCTTCCAAGAGACCCAGTACTTC

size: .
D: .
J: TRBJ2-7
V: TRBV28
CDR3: CASRTGDYEQYF
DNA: TGTGCCAGCAGGACGGGGGACTACGAGCAGTACTTC

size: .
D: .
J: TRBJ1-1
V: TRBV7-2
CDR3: CASSPTPGVNTEAFF
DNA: TGTGCCAGCAGCCCCACGCCGGGGGTGAACACTGAAGCTTTCTTT

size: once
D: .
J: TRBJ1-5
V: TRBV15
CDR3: CATSRDRTPQPQHF
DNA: TGTGCCACCAGCAGAGATAGGACCCCCCAGCCCCAGCATTTT

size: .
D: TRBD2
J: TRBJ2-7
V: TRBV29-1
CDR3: CSVGGVESGSLHEQYF
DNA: TGCAGCGTTGGCGGGGTGGAGAGCGGGAGTCTTCACGAGCAGTACTTC

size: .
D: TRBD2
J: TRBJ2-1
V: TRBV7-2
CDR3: CASSRASGLGLYNEQFF
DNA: TGTGCCAGCAGCCGAGCTAGCGGGCTGGGCCTCTACAATGAGCAGTTCTTC

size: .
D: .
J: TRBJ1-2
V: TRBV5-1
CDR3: CASHSGALRYGYTF
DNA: TGCGCCAGCCACAGCGGGGCTTTGCGATATGGCTACACCTTC

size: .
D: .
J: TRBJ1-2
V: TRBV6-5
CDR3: CASFSAPGMSYGYTF
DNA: TGTGCCAGTTTCTCAGCCCCGGGGATGAGCTATGGCTACACCTTC

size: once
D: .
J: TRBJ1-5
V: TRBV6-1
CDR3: CASSETTGRTNQPQHF
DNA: TGTGCCAGCAGTGAAACAACGGGACGCACCAATCAGCCCCAGCATTTT

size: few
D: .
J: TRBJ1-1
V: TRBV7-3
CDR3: CASSLIGGDASTEAFF
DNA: TGTGCCAGCAGCTTAATCGGGGGAGACGCGAGCACTGAAGCTTTCTTT

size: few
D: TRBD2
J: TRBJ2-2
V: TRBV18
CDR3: CASSPGLAGPNTGELFF
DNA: TGTGCCAGCTCACCAGGGCTAGCGGGCCCGAACACCGGGGAGCTGTTTTTT

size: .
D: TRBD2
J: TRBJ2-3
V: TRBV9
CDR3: CASSVELAGATDTQYF
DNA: TGTGCCAGCAGCGTAGAGTTAGCGGGAGCAACAGATACGCAGTATTTT

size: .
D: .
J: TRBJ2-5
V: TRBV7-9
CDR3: CASTQTQETQYF
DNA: TGTGCCAGCACCCAGACCCAAGAGACCCAGTACTTC

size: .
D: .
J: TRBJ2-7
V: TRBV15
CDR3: CATSRDGRDEQYF
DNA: TGTGCCACCAGCAGAGATGGGCGCGACGAGCAGTACTTC

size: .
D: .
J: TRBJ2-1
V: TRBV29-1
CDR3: CSVGENNEQFF
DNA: TGCAGCGTTGGGGAGAACAATGAGCAGTTCTTC

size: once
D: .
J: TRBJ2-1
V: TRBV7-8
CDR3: CASSLAMAVNEQFF
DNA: TGTGCCAGCAGCTTAGCGATGGCGGTAAATGAGCAGTTCTTC

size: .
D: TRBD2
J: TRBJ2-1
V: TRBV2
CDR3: CASSEAWGIGGNEQFF
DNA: TGTGCCAGCAGTGAAGCGTGGGGGATCGGGGGGAATGAGCAGTTCTTC

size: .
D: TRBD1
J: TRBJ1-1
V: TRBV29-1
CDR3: CSVSDRGNTEAFF
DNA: TGCAGCGTCTCGGACAGGGGGAACACTGAAGCTTTCTTT

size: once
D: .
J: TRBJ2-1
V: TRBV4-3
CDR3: CASSQLGLTLNEQFF
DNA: TGCGCCAGCAGCCAACTTGGACTAACCTTAAATGAGCAGTTCTTC

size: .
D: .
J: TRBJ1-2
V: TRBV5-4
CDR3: CASSLTGSYGYTF
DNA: TGTGCCAGCAGCTTAACCGGCTCCTATGGCTACACCTTC

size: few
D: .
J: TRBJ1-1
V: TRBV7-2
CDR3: CASSRRGGTEAFF
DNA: TGTGCCAGCAGTCGACGGGGGGGGACTGAAGCTTTCTTT

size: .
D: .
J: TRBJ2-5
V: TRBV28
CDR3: CASSNREGVQETQYF
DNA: TGTGCCAGCAGCAACAGGGAGGGGGTCCAAGAGACCCAGTACTTC

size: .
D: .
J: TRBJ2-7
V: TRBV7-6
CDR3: CASSLAQGPSYEQYF
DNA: TGTGCCAGCAGCTTAGCCCAGGGCCCCTCCTACGAGCAGTACTTC

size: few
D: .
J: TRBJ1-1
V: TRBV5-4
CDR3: CASSLKGPSNTEAFF
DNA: TGTGCCAGCAGCTTGAAAGGACCTTCGAACACTGAAGCTTTCTTT

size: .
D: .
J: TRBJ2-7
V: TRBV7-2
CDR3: CASSLEAGFSYEQYF
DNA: TGTGCCAGCAGCTTAGAGGCGGGATTCTCCTACGAGCAGTACTTC

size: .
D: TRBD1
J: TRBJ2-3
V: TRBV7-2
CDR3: CATLPRDRSPDTQYF
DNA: TGTGCCACACTCCCCCGGGACAGGTCCCCAGATACGCAGTATTTT

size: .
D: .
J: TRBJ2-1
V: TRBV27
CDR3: CASSSDSQYYNEQFF
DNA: TGTGCCAGCAGTTCGGACTCTCAGTACTATAATGAGCAGTTCTTC

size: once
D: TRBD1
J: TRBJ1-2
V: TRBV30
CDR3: CAWDRAHGYTF
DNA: TGTGCCTGGGACAGGGCCCATGGCTACACCTTC

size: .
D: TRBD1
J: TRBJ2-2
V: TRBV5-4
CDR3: CASGLTGTGELFF
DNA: TGTGCCAGCGGCCTGACAGGGACCGGGGAGCTGTTTTTT

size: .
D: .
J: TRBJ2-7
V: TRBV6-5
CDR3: CASSSGGGRYEQYF
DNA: TGTGCCAGCAGTTCAGGTGGGGGGCGGTACGAGCAGTACTTC

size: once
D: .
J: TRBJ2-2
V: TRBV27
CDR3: CASSGTLNTGELFF
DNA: TGTGCCAGCAGTGGGACATTAAACACCGGGGAGCTGTTTTTT

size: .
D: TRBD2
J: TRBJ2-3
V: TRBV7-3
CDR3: CASSLYSGSGTDTQYF
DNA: TGTGCCAGCAGCTTATATAGCGGGAGCGGGACAGATACGCAGTATTTT

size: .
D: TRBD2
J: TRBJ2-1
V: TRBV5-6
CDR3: CASSRPSGSLYNEQFF
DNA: TGTGCCAGCAGCCGCCCCAGCGGGAGCCTTTATAATGAGCAGTTCTTC

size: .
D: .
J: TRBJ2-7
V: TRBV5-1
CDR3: CASKGDYHEQYF
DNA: TGCGCCAGTAAGGGGGACTACCACGAGCAGTACTTC

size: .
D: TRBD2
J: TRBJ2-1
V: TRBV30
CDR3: CALAGAYNEQFF
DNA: TGTGCCTTAGCGGGGGCCTACAATGAGCAGTTCTTC